This entry describes one T cell receptor (beta chain). What it binds is not known. Possible read error: a much larger clone is one base away. Germline CDR1 ENHRY, CDR2 SYGVKD. The CDR3 covers 12 residues. For the second PCR, which ran for about 7 to 11 cycles, a sample-barcoded 5' primer and a J-beta primer mix were used. Each CDR3 protein is one row after TCRdb ran MiXCR on the 5' RACE reads. The table has about 1.8 million distinct CDR3 sequences, around half seen once. This sample stems from a study of blood T cells in healthy people across ages. Study findings and constraints: With naive T cell percentage, TCR beta diversity showed a strong correlation. Expanded clonotype shifts may have been confounded, as the donors had an unknown CMV status.

Approximately 9.2 milliliters was the volume of peripheral blood drawn from each donor. Every sample yielded at least 7 million isolated PBMCs. This clonotype was sampled from a woman aged 40 to 50 in good health. The chain links TRBV10-3 to TRBJ2-7; no reliable D call. The DNA matches TRBJ2-5 better at its end, which makes the J call doubtful. Input material: blood. The DNA for the CDR3 is TGTACCATCAACAACTTAGGAGAGACCCAGTACTTC. Translation: CTINNLGETQYF.